These T cell receptor beta chains were read from a single sample in a study of cytomegalovirus exposure and HLA in healthy donors. Sequencing used immunoSEQ multiplex PCR; TCRdb keeps in-frame clones, though not all of them. Here the sample spans fewer than 90,000 clones, around 94% being singletons. The sample was PBMCs. These receptors were collected from a young woman in good health and CMV-seropositive. The CDR3 runs from the conserved cysteine through the conserved F or W. The order of the fields is V gene, clone size, D gene, J gene, CDR3 DNA, CDR3 protein. D genes are given only for firm matches. The size field is filled for only some rows; it gives once, few, many or a size class.

>TRBV28|.|.|TRBJ2-3
TGTGCCAGCAGTTCCAATCAGGCCATCACAGATACGCAGTATTTT
CASSSNQAITDTQYF
>TRBV19|.|.|TRBJ1-5
TGTGCCAGTAGTATGATGATCGGGAATAGCAATCAGCCCCAGCATTTT
CASSMMIGNSNQPQHF
>TRBV7-8|.|TRBD1|TRBJ1-1
TGTGCCAGCAGCTCCTCCGGGACAGGGCGGGGAGCTTTCTTT
CASSSSGTGRGAFF
>TRBV6-5|.|TRBD2|TRBJ2-1
TGTGCCAGCAGTTACTCTAGCGGGAGCTCCAATGAGCAGTTCTTC
CASSYSSGSSNEQFF
>TRBV30|.|.|TRBJ2-3
TGTGCCTGGACCCAGGGTCAGGTGGGGGGAGATACGCAGTATTTT
CAWTQGQVGGDTQYF
>TRBV6-1|few|TRBD2|TRBJ2-3
TGTGCCAGCAGTGCTGGACTAGCGGGGGGGTTAGGGGATACGCAGTATTTT
CASSAGLAGGLGDTQYF
>TRBV5-5|.|.|TRBJ2-5
TGTGCCAGCAGCTTGTTGCTGAGGGAAGAGACCCAGTACTTC
CASSLLLREETQYF
>TRBV27|.|TRBD2|TRBJ2-2
TGTGCCAGCGGGGAGGGGCTGGCGGGGGAGCTGTTTTTT
CASGEGLAGELFF
>TRBV19|.|TRBD1|TRBJ1-2
TGTGCCAGTAGCCAGCCCGGGACAGGGTATGGCTACACCTTC
CASSQPGTGYGYTF
>TRBV29-1|.|.|TRBJ1-1
TGCAGCGTGCCCTGGGGGGAGGGCACTGAAGCTTTCTTT
CSVPWGEGTEAFF
>TRBV19|.|.|TRBJ2-6
TGTGCCAGTACCTCGGGTGGCGCCAACGTCCTGACTTTC
CASTSGGANVLTF
>TRBV7-2|once|.|TRBJ1-1
TGTGCCAGCAGGGTGGACAGAGTGAACACTGAAGCTTTCTTT
CASRVDRVNTEAFF
>TRBV7-9|.|.|TRBJ1-2
TGTGCCAGCGCCGAAGGAGGGACCGAATCCGGTCGCTACACCTTC
CASAEGGTESGRYTF
>TRBV4-1|.|TRBD1|TRBJ1-4
TGCGCCAGCAGCCAAGCGTCCGGGACAGGGGATGAAAAACTGTTTTTT
CASSQASGTGDEKLFF
>TRBV2|.|.|TRBJ2-1
TGTGCCAGCAAGGCGGGCGTGGAGTTCTTC
CASKAGVEFF
>TRBV11-2|.|.|TRBJ1-2
TGTGCCAGCAGCTTAGACATTGTGTGGCAGGCTGATGGCTACACCTTC
CASSLDIVWQADGYTF
>TRBV7-2|.|.|TRBJ2-5
TGTGCCAGCAGCTCTAGCCCTGCCGGGACCGGGGGAGAGACCCAGTACTTC
CASSSSPAGTGGETQYF
>TRBV7-2|.|TRBD2|TRBJ2-1
TGTGCCAGCAGCGCCCAGACTAGCGGGGTCGATGAGCAGTTCTTC
CASSAQTSGVDEQFF
>TRBV18|.|TRBD1|TRBJ1-2
TGTGCCAGCTCACCACAAAATTCGGGACAGGGGGTCGGAGGCTACACCTTC
CASSPQNSGQGVGGYTF
>TRBV9|.|.|TRBJ2-3
TGTGCCAGCAGCGTAGTGGGCGGGGGCACAGATACGCAGTATTTT
CASSVVGGGTDTQYF
>TRBV7-8|few|.|TRBJ1-3
TGTGCCAGCAGCTTAGAAGGGGGCTCTGGAAACACCATATATTTT
CASSLEGGSGNTIYF
>TRBV30|.|.|TRBJ1-2
TGTGCCTGGGCCAGGGGCGACTATGGCTACACCTTC
CAWARGDYGYTF
>TRBV6-5|.|.|TRBJ1-5
TGTGCCAGCTACTGGCAGCCCCAGCATTTT
CASYWQPQHF
>TRBV10-3|.|.|TRBJ2-2
TGTGCCATCAGTCAAGGAGGCGGGGAGCTGTTTTTT
CAISQGGGELFF
>TRBV7-8|once|TRBD1|TRBJ1-2
TGTGCCAGCAGCCTAGGACAGGGGGATGGCTACACCTTC
CASSLGQGDGYTF
>TRBV28|.|TRBD1|TRBJ1-5
TGTGCCAGCAGTGTTGCGACAGGGGTCGGTGGGAGCAATCAGCCCCAGCATTTT
CASSVATGVGGSNQPQHF
>TRBV4-1|.|TRBD1|TRBJ1-4
TGCGCCAGCAGCCAAGATCGTCCAGGGGGTAATGAAAAACTGTTTTTT
CASSQDRPGGNEKLFF
>TRBV7-2|.|.|TRBJ2-3
TGTGCCAGCAGCTCGTACACGATTAGCACAGATACGCAGTATTTT
CASSSYTISTDTQYF
>TRBV7-2|.|.|TRBJ2-7
TGTGCCAGCAGCTTAGCGCACAAGTCCTACGAGCAGTACTTC
CASSLAHKSYEQYF
>TRBV6-4|few|TRBD2|TRBJ2-3
TGTGCCAGCAGTGACTCGACTAGCGGGGGGGCAGATACGCAGTATTTT
CASSDSTSGGADTQYF
>TRBV19|.|.|TRBJ2-7
TGTGCCAGTAGTAGGGCGGGTGACGAGCAGTACTTC
CASSRAGDEQYF
>TRBV13|.|TRBD1|TRBJ2-3
TGTGCCAGCAGCGTTACAGGGGGCGGCACAGATACGCAGTATTTT
CASSVTGGGTDTQYF
>TRBV5-1|.|.|TRBJ2-7
TGCGCCAGCAGCTTGGGACAGCTCTACGAGCAGTACTTC
CASSLGQLYEQYF
>TRBV5-1|.|.|TRBJ2-3
TGCGCCAGCAGCTTGGCGAGGGGGAGCACAGATACGCAGTATTTT
CASSLARGSTDTQYF